This TCR beta chain derives from a study of graft-versus-host responses after intestinal transplantation. Study information: Each recipient received anti-thymocyte globulin induction, then tacrolimus and steroids for approximately three years.

After removal of 5 bases from V and 4 bases from J, the junction contained 6 bases not matched to a gene. CDR3 length: 15 amino acids. Germline values: CDR1 SEHNR, CDR2 FQNEAQ (reference sequence). Note on this clone: Its antigen is as yet unknown.

The repertoire was sequenced with immunoSEQ multiplex PCR; TCRdb's copy has only in-frame clones and lacks some. Among around 90,000 clones, approximately 94% were seen once, and the ten largest hold roughly 0.2%. Notes on the study in general: Circulating GvH clone levels at their peak were associated with HvG declines (early post-transplant). Among recipient marrow samples, GvH clones were found; some appeared first in ileum or blood.

The source of this sequence is a human donor who was the organ donor for an intestinal transplant. The sample here was unstimulated CD4+ T cells sorted from spleen or lymph node cells, taken before transplant. The gene calls are TRBV7-9 and TRBJ2-7, with 12 bases matching TRBD1. CDR3 region: CASSPRDRGLYEQYF. CDR3 in DNA: TGTGCCAGCAGCCCACGGGACAGGGGGCTTTACGAGCAGTACTTC. Full variable domain (rest looked up from reference TRBV7-9 and TRBJ2-7): DTGVSQNPRHKITKRGQNVTFRCDPISEHNRLYWYRQTLGQGPEFLTYFQNEAQLEKSRLLSDRFSAERPKGSFSTLEIQRTEQGDSAMYLCASSPRDRGLYEQYFGPGTRLTVT.